This T cell receptor beta chain was captured by sequencing in a study of cytotoxic CD8 clonotypes in ibrutinib-treated CLL (dated by TCRdb to the early 2020s). At the level of the whole study: The cohort was composed of roughly ten relapsed/refractory and approximately 14 treatment-naive patients; IGHV unmutated status was identified in roughly 18 patients. On average, each sample yielded around 250,000 productive templates and around 100,000 productive rearrangements. Cryopreserved peripheral blood mononuclear cells were collected at three points: before therapy, at response, and at either sustained remission or disease progression. Longitudinal samples were available for about 30% of the 86 trial participants. Samples at response were collected after a median of roughly 13 months of treatment, with a range of roughly 6 to 40 months. Partial responses were observed in about 25 patients and complete responses in 2; after a median follow-up of around 68 months, remission was maintained in around 14 patients and progression was observed in roughly 12. On the study overall, not on this receptor specifically: Sampling times were not matched between sustained-remission and progressing patients, and lymph node repertoires were not studied. Baseline clonality exceeded that of age-matched healthy donors and correlated strongly with circulating CD8+ T-cell counts. Public clonotypes were found to be uncommon and were observed to contract or remain stable during treatment; the increase in clonality was shown to reflect expansion of private clonotypes at ibrutinib response. An increase in clonality was observed at ibrutinib response, with clonality remaining stable during sustained remission and falling back toward baseline at progression.

CDR1 and CDR2 were assigned from the germline V gene (reference sequence) as MNHEY and SMNVEV. V is cut by 6 bases and J by 7 bases, and the space between the germline ends is 12 bases. The CDR3 has 12 amino acids, counting the end cysteine and phenylalanine. CDR3 DNA is the only sequence kept; it has 36 bases, read in frame from the first base. For TCR beta library preparation, around 2.2 micrograms of genomic DNA was extracted from cryopreserved PBMCs. High-throughput TCR beta sequencing was performed on longitudinal blood samples from CLL patients receiving ibrutinib monotherapy. The patients took part in an open-label, single-center phase 2 trial of ibrutinib monotherapy. With regard to this clone: No cognate antigen has been identified for it. No qualities accompany the bases; no much larger clone lies one base away.

A MiSeq instrument was used for deep resolution sequencing, which targeted depths ranging from 1 in 1 million up to 1 in 200,000 T cells, with coverage averaging 10x for each clonotype. The immunoSEQ hsTCRB Kit was used to generate the TCR beta libraries. The authors' pipeline ran thus. ImmunoSEQ Data Assistant and ImmunoSEQ Analyzer were used for data analysis, and V, D and J genes were assigned according to IMGT definitions. Clonality, which ranges from 0 to 1, was calculated as one minus the normalized Shannon entropy of productive rearrangement frequencies. Only overrepresented clonotypes making up at least 0.05% of the repertoire of each patient were included in the public clonotype analysis. Repertoires from approximately 13 age-matched healthy donors in immuneACCESS were used as clonality controls. TCRdb took over this immuneACCESS table, retaining in-frame rearrangements with V and J assigned. Such tables are incomplete; in checked studies, under half of the missing clones stem from an unresolved V gene, and the remainder is unexplained. Clonal size and the V and J genes are those of that table, whereas D and trimming came from the DNA. The sample data list tens of thousands of clones, and 70% to 90% of these were observed just once. The ten biggest clones cover around 5.4% of the sample.

The chain is assembled from TRBV27 and TRBJ1-1; no D gene can be assigned with confidence. The source of this sequence is a human donor with chronic lymphocytic leukemia. The material was PBMCs, obtained before ibrutinib treatment. This receptor carries the CDR3 CASRPNTGEAFF. At the DNA level, the sequence is TGTGCCAGCAGGCCGAACACGGGTGAAGCTTTCTTT.